The present TCR beta chain was sequenced within a study of prognosis after radiotherapy for stage I lung cancer. The study's findings and limits: Post-therapy Shannon entropy was lower in patients developing distant metastases following stereotactic body radiation therapy. With medians of roughly 9,900 versus 7,200, unique TCR clone counts fell after stereotactic body radiation therapy.

Notes on this clonotype: The antigen is unknown.

Without prior chemotherapy, radiotherapy or other malignancies, every patient was node-negative by CT and PET/CT. This CDR3 is 13 amino acids long. The V and J ends lost 9 bases and 10 bases, in that order; junction bases with no gene match: 7. CDR1 is SNHLY and CDR2 is FYNNEI in the germline V gene. Two rounds of multiplex PCR amplified TCR beta CDR3 from genomic DNA. Primers were specific to each TRBV and TRBJ gene in first-round PCR. Amplification in the second PCR round was performed with universal primers. MiXCR was run by TCRdb on the multiplex PCR reads, yielding one entry per CDR3 protein. The sample has some 20,000 distinct CDR3 sequences; 35% to 45% are singletons.

The origin of this receptor is a donor older than 45 with non-small cell lung cancer. The sequencing here drew on PBMCs, taken before or after stereotactic body radiation therapy (not recorded which). The chain joins TRBV2 to TRBJ1-6, with 9 bases lining up with TRBD1. Written as DNA, the CDR3 is TGTGCCAGTAGGACAGGGGTGTGGTCACCCCTCCACTTT. Protein sequence: CASRTGVWSPLHF.